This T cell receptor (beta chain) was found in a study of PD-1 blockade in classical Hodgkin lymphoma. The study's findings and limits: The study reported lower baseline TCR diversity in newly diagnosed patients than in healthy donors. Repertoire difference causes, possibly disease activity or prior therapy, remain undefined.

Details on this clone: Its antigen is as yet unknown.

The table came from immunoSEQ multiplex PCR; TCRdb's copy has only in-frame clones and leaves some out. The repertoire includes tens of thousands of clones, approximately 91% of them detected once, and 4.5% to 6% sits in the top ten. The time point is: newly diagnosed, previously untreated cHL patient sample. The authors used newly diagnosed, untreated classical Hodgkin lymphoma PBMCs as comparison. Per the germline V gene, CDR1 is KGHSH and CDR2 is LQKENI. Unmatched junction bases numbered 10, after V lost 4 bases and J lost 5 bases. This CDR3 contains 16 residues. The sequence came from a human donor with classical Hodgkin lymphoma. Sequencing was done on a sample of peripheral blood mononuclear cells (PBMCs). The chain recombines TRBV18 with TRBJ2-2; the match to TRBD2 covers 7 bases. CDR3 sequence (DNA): TGTGCCAGCTCACTGATCTTTCGCGGGAGAACCGGGGAGCTGTTTTTT. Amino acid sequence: CASSLIFRGRTGELFF.